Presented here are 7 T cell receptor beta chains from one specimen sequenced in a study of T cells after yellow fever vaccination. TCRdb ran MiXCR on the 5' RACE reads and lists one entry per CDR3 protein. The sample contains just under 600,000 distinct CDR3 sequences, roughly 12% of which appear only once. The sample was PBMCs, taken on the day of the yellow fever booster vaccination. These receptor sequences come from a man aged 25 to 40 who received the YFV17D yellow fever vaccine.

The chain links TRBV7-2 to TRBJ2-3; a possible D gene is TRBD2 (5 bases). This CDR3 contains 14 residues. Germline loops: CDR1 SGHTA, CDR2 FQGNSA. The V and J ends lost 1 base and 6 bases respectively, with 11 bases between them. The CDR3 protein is CASSLGAGGDTQYF. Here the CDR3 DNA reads TGTGCCAGCAGCTTAGGGGCGGGTGGGGATACGCAGTATTTT.

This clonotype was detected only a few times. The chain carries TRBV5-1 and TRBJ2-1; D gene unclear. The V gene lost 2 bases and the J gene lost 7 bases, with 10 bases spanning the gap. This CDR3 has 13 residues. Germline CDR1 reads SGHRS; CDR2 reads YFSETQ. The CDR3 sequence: CASSFLPANEQFF. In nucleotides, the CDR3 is TGCGCCAGCAGCTTCCTGCCAGCGAATGAGCAGTTCTTC.

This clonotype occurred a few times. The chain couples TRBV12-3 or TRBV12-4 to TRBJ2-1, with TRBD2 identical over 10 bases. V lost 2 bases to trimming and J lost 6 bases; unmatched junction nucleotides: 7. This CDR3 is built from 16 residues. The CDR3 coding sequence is TGTGCCAGCAGTTTACTAGCGGGAGTGTCCCTCAATGAGCAGTTCTTC. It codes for CASSLLAGVSLNEQFF.

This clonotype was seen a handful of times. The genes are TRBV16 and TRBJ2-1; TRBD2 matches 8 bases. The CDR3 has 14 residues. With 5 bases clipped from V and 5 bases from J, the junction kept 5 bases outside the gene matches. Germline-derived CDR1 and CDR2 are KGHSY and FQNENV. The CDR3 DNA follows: TGTGCCAGCAGCACCGGGACTAGAAACAATGAGCAGTTCTTC. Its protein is CASSTGTRNNEQFF.

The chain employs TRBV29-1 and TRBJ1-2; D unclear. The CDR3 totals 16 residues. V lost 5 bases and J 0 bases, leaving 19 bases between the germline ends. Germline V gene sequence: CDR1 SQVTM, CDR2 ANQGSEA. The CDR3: CSVQRGQRRSNYGYTF. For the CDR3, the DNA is TGCAGCGTTCAACGAGGGCAGAGACGCTCTAACTATGGCTACACCTTC.

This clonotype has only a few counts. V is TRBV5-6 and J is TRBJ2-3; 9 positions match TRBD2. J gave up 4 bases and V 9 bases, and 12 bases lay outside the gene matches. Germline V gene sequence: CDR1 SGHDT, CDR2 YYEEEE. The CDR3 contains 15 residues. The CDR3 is CATFQSSGSPDTQYF. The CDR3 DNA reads TGTGCCACCTTTCAGAGTAGCGGGAGCCCAGATACGCAGTATTTT.

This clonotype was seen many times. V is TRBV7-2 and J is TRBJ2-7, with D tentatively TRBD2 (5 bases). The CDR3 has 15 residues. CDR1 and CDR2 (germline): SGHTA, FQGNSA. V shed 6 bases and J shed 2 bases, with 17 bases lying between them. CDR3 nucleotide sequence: TGTGCCAGCAGTTCGGGCGGGCTCGGTACCTACGAGCAGTACTTC. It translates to CASSSGGLGTYEQYF.